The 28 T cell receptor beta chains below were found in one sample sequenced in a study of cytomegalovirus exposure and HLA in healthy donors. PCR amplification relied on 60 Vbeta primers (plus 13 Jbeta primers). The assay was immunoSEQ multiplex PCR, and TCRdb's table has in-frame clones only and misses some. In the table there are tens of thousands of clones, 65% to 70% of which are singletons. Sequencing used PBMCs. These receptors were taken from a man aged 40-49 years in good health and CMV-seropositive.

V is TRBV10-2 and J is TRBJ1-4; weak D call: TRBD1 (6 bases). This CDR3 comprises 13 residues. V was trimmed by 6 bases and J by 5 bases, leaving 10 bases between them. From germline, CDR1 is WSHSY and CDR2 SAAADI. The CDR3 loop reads CASREQGNEKLFF. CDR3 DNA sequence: TGCGCCAGCAGAGAACAGGGAAATGAAAAACTGTTTTTT.

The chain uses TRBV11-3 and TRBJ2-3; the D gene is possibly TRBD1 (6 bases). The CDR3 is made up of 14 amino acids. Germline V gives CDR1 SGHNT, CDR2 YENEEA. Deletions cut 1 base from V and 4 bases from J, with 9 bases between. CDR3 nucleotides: TGTGCCAGCAGCTTAGGGACAGAAGCAGATACGCAGTATTTT. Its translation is CASSLGTEADTQYF.

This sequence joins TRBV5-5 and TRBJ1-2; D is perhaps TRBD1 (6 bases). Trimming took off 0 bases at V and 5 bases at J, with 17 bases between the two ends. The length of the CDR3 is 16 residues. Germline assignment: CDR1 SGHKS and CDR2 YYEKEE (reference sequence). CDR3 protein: CASSLEETGRGYGYTF. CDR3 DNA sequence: TGTGCCAGCAGCTTGGAAGAGACGGGCAGGGGATATGGCTACACCTTC.

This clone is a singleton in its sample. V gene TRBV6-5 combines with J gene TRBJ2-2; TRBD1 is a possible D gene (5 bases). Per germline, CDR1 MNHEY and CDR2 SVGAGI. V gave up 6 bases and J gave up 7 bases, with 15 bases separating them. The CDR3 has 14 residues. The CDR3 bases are TGTGCCAGCAGAGCACAGGTGATGGGCGGGGAGCTGTTTTTT. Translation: CASRAQVMGGELFF.

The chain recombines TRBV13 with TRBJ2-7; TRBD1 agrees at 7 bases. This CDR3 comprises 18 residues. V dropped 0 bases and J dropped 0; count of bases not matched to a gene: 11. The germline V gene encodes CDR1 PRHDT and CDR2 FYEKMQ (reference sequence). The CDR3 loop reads CASSLGLLGTENSYEQYF. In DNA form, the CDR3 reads TGTGCCAGCAGCTTAGGCCTTCTCGGGACAGAGAACTCCTACGAGCAGTACTTC.

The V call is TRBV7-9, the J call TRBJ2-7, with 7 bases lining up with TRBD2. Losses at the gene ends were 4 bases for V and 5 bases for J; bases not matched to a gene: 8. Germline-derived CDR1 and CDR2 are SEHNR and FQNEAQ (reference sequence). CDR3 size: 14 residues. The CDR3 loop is CASSSHRGRDEQYF. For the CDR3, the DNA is TGTGCCAGCAGCTCCCATCGGGGGAGGGACGAGCAGTACTTC.

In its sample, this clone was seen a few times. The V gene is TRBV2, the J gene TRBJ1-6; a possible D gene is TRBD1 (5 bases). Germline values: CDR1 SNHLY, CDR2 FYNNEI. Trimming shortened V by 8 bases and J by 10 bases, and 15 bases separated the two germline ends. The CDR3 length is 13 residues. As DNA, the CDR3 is TGTGCCAGCGGTCAGGGCGAATCCTCACCCCTCCACTTT. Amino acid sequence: CASGQGESSPLHF.

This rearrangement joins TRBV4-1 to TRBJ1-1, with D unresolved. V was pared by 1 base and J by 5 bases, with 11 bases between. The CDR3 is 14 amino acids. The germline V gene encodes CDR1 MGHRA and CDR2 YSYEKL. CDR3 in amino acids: CASSQVADSTEAFF. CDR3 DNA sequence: TGCGCCAGCAGCCAAGTGGCAGATTCAACTGAAGCTTTCTTT.

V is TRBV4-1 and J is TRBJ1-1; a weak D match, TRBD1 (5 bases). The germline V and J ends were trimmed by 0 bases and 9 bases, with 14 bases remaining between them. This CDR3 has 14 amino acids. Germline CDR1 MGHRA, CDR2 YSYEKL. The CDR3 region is CASSQDGAQLQAFF. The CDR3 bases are TGCGCCAGCAGCCAAGATGGGGCACAGTTGCAAGCTTTCTTT.

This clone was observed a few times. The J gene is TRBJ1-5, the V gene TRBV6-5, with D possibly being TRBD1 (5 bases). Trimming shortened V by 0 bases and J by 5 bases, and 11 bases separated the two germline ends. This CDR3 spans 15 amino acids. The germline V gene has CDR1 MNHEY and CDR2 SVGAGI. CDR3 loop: CASSYSGGSDQPQHF. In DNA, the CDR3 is TGTGCCAGCAGTTACTCCGGGGGTAGTGATCAGCCCCAGCATTTT.

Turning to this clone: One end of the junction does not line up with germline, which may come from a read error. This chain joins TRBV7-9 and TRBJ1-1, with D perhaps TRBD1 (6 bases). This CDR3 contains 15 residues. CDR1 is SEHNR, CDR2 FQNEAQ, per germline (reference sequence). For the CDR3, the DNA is TGTTCCAGCAGCCGCGGGGGGCGATCGGACACTGAAGCTTTCTTT. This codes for CSSSRGGRSDTEAFF.

CDR3 sequence reads: CASSRRRRDRGNQPQHF. The CDR3 DNA reads TGTGCCAGCAGTCGCAGACGCCGGGACAGGGGCAATCAGCCCCAGCATTTT. V usage is TRBV21-1 and J usage is TRBJ1-5; the D segment call TRBD1 is taken from the table without a DNA check. TRBV21-1 represents a pseudogene. The CDR3 consists of 17 residues.

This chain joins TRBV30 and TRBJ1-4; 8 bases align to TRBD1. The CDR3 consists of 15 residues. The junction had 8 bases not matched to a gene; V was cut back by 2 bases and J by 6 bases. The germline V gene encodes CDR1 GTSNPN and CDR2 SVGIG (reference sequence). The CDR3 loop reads CAWSIRGQVYEKLFF. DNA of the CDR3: TGTGCCTGGAGTATTCGGGGACAGGTTTATGAAAAACTGTTTTTT.

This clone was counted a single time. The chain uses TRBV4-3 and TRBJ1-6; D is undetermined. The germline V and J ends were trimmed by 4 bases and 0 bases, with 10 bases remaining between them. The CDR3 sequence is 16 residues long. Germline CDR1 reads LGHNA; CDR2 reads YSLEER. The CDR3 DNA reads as TGCGCCAGCAGCCGCAAACAGAGCTCCTATAATTCACCCCTCCACTTT. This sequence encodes CASSRKQSSYNSPLHF.

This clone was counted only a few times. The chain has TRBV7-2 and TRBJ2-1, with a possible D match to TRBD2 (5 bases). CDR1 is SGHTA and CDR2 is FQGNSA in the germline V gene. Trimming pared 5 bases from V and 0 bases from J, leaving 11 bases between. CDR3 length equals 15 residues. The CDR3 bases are TGTGCCAGCAGCGCGGGTAGTAGCTCCTACAATGAGCAGTTCTTC. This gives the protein CASSAGSSSYNEQFF.

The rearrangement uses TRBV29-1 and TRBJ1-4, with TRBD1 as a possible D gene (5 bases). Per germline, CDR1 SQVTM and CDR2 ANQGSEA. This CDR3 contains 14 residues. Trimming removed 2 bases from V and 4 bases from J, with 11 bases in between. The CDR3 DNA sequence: TGCAGCGTTGAAATTGTGGGACTTAATGAAAAACTGTTTTTT. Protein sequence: CSVEIVGLNEKLFF.

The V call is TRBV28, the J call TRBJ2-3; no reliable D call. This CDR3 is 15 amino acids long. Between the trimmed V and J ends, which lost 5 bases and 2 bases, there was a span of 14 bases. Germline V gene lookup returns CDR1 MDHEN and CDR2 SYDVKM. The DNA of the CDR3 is TGTGCCAGCAGTCTCCCGTATGGCCTCACAGATACGCAGTATTTT. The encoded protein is CASSLPYGLTDTQYF.

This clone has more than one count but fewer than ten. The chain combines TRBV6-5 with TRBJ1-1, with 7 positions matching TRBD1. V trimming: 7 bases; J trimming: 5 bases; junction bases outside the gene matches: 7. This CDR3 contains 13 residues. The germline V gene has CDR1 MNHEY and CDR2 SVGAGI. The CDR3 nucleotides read TGTGCCAGCATCCCCAACAGGGGTACTGAAGCTTTCTTT. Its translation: CASIPNRGTEAFF.

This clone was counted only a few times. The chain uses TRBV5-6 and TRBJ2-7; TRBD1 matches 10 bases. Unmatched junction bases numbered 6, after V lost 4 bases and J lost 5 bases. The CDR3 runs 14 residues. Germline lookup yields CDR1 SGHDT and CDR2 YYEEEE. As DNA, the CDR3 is TGTGCCAGCAGCGAAACCGGGACAGGGGACGAGCAGTACTTC. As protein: CASSETGTGDEQYF.

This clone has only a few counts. The CDR3 coding sequence is TGTGCCAGCTCACCGCAAACGCGGGGTAGTGGGGAAGCTTTCTTT. Its translation: CASSPQTRGSGEAFF. This sequence joins TRBV18 and TRBJ1-1; no clear D. Germline V gene sequence: CDR1 KGHSH, CDR2 LQKENI. Trimming shortened V by 3 bases and J by 8 bases, and 19 bases separated the two germline ends. The CDR3 has 15 residues.

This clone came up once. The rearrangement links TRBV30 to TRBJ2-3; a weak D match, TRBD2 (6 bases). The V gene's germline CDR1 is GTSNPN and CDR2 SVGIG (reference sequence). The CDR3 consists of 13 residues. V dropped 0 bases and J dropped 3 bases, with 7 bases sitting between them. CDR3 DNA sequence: TGTGCCTGGAGTGTCGGGGGAACAGATACGCAGTATTTT. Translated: CAWSVGGTDTQYF.

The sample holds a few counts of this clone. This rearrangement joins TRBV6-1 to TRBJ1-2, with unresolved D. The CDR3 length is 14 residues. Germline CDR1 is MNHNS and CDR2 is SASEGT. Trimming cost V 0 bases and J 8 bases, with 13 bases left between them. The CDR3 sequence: CASSEALGSEGYTF. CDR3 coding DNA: TGTGCCAGCAGTGAAGCCCTCGGGAGCGAGGGCTACACCTTC.

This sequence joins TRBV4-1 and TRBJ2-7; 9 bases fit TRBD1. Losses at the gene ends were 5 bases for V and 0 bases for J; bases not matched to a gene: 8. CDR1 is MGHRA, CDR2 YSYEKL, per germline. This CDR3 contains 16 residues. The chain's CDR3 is CASSASGTGSSYEQYF. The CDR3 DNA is TGCGCCAGCAGCGCATCCGGGACAGGGTCCTCCTACGAGCAGTACTTC.

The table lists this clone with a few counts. The CDR3 region is CASSTLAIGGTNVLTF. The CDR3 coding sequence is TGCGCCAGCAGCACCTTAGCGATTGGGGGGACCAACGTCCTGACTTTC. The J gene is TRBJ2-6, the V gene TRBV5-1; D may be TRBD2 (6 bases). V lost 4 bases and J 8 bases, leaving 19 bases between the germline ends. The length of the CDR3 is 16 residues. The germline V gene encodes CDR1 SGHRS and CDR2 YFSETQ. Drawing the rest from reference TRBV5-1 and TRBJ2-6, the complete variable domain is KAGVTQTPRYLIKTRGQQVTLSCSPISGHRSVSWYQQTPGQGLQFLFEYFSETQRNKGNFPGRFSGRQFSNSRSEMNVSTLELGDSALYLCASSTLAIGGTNVLTFGAGSRLTVL.

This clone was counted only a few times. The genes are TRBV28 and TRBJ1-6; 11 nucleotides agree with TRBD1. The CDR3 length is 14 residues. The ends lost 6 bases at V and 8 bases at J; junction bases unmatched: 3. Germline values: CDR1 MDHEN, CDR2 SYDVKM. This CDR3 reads CASRRTGGDSPLHF. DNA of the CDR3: TGTGCCAGCAGACGGACAGGGGGCGATTCACCCCTCCACTTT.

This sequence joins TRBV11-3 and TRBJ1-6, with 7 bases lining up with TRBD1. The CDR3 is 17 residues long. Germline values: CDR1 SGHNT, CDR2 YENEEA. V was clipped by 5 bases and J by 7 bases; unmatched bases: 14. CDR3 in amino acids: CASSPSTGTAYNSPLHF. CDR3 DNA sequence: TGTGCCAGCAGCCCAAGTACCGGGACAGCTTACAATTCACCCCTCCACTTT.

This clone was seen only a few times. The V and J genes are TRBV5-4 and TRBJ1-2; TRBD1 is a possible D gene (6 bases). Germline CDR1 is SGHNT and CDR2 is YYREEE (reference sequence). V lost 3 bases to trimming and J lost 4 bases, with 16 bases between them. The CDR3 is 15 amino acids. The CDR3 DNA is TGTGCCAGCAGCTCGGGTCCAGGGGTTCTCTATGGCTACACCTTC. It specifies CASSSGPGVLYGYTF. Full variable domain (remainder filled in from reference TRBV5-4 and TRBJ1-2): ETGVTQSPTHLIKTRGQQVTLRCSSQSGHNTVSWYQQALGQGPQFIFQYYREEENGRGNFPPRFSGLQFPNYSSELNVNALELDDSALYLCASSSGPGVLYGYTFGSGTRLTVV.

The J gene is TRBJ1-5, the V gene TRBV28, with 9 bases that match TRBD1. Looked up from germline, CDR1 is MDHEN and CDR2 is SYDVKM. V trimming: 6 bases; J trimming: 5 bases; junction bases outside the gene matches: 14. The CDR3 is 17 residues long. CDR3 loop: CASRLLAGTGLHQPQHF. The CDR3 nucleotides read TGTGCCAGCAGGTTACTTGCCGGGACAGGGTTACATCAGCCCCAGCATTTT.